The present TCR beta chain was sequenced within a study of graft-versus-host responses after intestinal transplantation. Study-level background: Recipients were given multivisceral, liver-intestinal, or isolated intestinal transplants. Points from the study as a whole: Recipient bone marrow held GvH clones, some seen earlier in ileum or blood.

In regard to this clone: The antigen remains unidentified.

The CDR3 has 10 amino acids. Trimming removed 6 bases from V and 5 bases from J, with 4 bases in between. Germline CDR1 reads MNHNS; CDR2 reads SASEGT. Profiled with immunoSEQ multiplex PCR; TCRdb holds only in-frame clones, not every one. Seen here are 10,000 or so clones, 94% observed once, and the top ten hold 2% to 2.5%. The source was PBMCs, collected 8 days after intestinal transplant. V and J are TRBV6-1 and TRBJ1-2; D call uncertain. This receptor was identified in a human patient who received an intestinal transplant, so some T cells may come from the graft donor. CDR3 nucleotides: TGTGCCAGCAGATTATATGGCTACACCTTC. As protein: CASRLYGYTF.